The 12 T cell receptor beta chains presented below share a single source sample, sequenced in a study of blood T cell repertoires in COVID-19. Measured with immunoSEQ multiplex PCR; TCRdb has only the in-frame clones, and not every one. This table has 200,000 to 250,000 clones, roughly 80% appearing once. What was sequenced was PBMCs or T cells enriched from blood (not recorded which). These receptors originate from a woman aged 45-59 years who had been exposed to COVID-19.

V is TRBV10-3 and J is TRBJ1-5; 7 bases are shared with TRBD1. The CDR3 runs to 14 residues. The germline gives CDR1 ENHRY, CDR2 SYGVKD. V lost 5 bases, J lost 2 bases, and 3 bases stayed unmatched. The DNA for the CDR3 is TGTGCCATCAGTTCCGGACAGGGCAATCAGCCCCAGCATTTT. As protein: CAISSGQGNQPQHF.

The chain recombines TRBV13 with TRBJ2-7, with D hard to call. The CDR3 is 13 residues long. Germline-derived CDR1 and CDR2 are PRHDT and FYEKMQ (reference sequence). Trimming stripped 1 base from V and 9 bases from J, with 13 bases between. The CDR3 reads CASSLDAEVGQYF. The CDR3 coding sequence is TGTGCCAGCAGCTTAGACGCTGAGGTTGGGCAGTACTTC.

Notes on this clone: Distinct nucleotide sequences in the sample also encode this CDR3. The CDR3 here is CASSQDGRNTEAFF. Here the CDR3 DNA reads TGTGCCAGCAGCCAAGATGGGAGGAACACTGAAGCTTTCTTT. The V and J genes are TRBV3-1 (or the pseudogene TRBV3-2) and TRBJ1-1; D remains ambiguous. V was shortened by 0 bases and J by 1 base, with 6 bases between the two germline ends. Germline-derived CDR1 and CDR2 are LGHDT and YNNKEL (reference sequence). The length of the CDR3 is 14 residues.

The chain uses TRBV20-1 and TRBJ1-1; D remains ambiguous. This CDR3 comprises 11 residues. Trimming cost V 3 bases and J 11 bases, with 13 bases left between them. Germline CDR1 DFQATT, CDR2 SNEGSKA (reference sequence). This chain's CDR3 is CSARRPGEAFF. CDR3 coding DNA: TGCAGTGCTAGGCGACCCGGAGAGGCTTTCTTT.

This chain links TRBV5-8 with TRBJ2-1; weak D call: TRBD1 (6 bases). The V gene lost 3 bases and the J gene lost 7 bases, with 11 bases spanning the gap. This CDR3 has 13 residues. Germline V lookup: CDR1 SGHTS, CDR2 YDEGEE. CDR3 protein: CASSSGVWNEQFF. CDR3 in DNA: TGTGCCAGCAGCTCAGGGGTCTGGAATGAGCAGTTCTTC.

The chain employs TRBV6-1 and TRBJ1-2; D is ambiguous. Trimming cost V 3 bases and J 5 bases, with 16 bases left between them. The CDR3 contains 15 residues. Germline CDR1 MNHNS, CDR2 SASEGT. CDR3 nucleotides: TGTGCCAGCAGTGATGGTATTATTCCGACATATGGCTACACCTTC. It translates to CASSDGIIPTYGYTF.

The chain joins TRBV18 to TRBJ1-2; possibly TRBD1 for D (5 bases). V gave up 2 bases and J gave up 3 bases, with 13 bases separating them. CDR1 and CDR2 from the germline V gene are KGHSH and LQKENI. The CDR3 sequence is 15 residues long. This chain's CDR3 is CASSPVGPQHYGYTF. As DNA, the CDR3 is TGTGCCAGCTCACCAGTGGGGCCGCAGCACTATGGCTACACCTTC. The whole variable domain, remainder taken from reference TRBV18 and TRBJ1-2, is NAGVMQNPRHLVRRRGQEARLRCSPMKGHSHVYWYRQLPEEGLKFMVYLQKENIIDESGMPKERFSAEFPKEGPSILRIQQVVRGDSAAYFCASSPVGPQHYGYTFGSGTRLTVV.

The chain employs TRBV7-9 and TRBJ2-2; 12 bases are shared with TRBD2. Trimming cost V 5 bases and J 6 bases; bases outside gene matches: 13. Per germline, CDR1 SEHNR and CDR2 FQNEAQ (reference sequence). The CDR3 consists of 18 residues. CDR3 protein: CASSPGLAGSSGPGELFF. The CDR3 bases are TGTGCCAGCAGCCCGGGACTAGCGGGCTCCTCTGGGCCCGGGGAGCTGTTTTTT.

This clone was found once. The CDR3 sequence is CATSRGRGGKNYGYTF. For the CDR3, the DNA is TGTGCCACCAGCAGAGGACGGGGGGGGAAGAACTATGGCTACACCTTC. V usage is TRBV15 and J usage is TRBJ1-2; tentatively, D is TRBD1 (5 bases). V shed 1 base and J shed 2 bases, with 14 bases lying between them. Germline CDR1 and CDR2: LNHNV and YYDKDF (reference sequence). This CDR3 spans 16 amino acids.

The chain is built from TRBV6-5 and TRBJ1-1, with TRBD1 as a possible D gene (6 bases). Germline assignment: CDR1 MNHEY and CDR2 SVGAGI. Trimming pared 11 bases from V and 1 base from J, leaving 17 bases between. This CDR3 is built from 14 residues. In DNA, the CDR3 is TGTGCCGCACAACCCAGGGGCGGGAACACTGAAGCTTTCTTT. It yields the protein CAAQPRGGNTEAFF.

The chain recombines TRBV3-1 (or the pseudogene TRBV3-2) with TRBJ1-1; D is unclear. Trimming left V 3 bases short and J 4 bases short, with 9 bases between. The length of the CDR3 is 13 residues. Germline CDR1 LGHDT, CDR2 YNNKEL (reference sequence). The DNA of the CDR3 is TGTGCCAGCAGCCATTCGTGGGCCACTGAAGCTTTCTTT. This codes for CASSHSWATEAFF.

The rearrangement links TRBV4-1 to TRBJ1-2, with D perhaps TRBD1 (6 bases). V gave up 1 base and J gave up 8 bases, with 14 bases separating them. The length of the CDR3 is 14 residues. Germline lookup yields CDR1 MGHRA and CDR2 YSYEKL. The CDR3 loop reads CASSQGDTRGGYTF. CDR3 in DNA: TGCGCCAGCAGCCAAGGGGACACCCGAGGAGGCTACACCTTC.